This TCR beta chain comes out of a study of long-term antiretroviral therapy in people with HIV. Regarding the study as a whole: Once patients were on ART, diversity went higher but still fell short of transplant donor controls.

Participants with HIV, all of them, were treated in the United States. The germline gives CDR1 MNHNS, CDR2 SASEGT. This CDR3 contains 15 residues. V lost 2 bases and J 4 bases, leaving 15 bases between the germline ends. Sequencing relied on immunoSEQ assay v3.0, run at survey level. TCRdb keeps only in-frame clones here, not all; method: immunoSEQ multiplex PCR. Of roughly 16,000 clones listed, about 95% are singletons. There are a few counts of this clone. The antigen remains undetermined. The sequenced sample was unsorted PBMCs, obtained 6.4 years after starting antiretroviral therapy. V usage is TRBV6-1 and J usage is TRBJ2-7; D remains ambiguous. The clonotype originates from a woman in her forties or fifties with HIV. The CDR3 is CASSEYGGRPYEQYF. CDR3 nucleotide sequence: TGTGCCAGCAGTGAATATGGCGGAAGACCTTACGAGCAGTACTTC.